This T cell receptor (beta chain) came from a study of regulatory dendritic cells for organ transplantation. Study-level findings and limits: Mature dendritic cells appeared to drive more memory CD8+ clonal expansion than regulatory ones. Memory T cells were less diverse than naive, with memory CD8+ most oligoclonal.

Sorted T cells were CFSE-labeled and cultured 4 to 5 days with allogeneic regulatory or mature dendritic cells at 1:10. Of note for this clone: Its matching antigen is unknown.

Profiling relied on immunoSEQ multiplex PCR, and the TCRdb table lists in-frame clones only, not all of them. The repertoire includes some 10,000 clones, 65% to 85% of them detected once, and around 2.5% sits in the top ten. V lost 4 bases and J 2 bases, leaving 7 bases between the germline ends. Germline V gives CDR1 SGDLS, CDR2 YYNGEE. CDR3 length equals 13 residues. Sequenced sample: memory CD4+ T cells from blood cultured with regulatory dendritic cells. Indicated subset: CD45RO+ memory T cells. V gene TRBV9 combines with J gene TRBJ1-3; D ambiguous. The origin of this receptor is a human donor in good health. The CDR3 spells CASSPLAGNTIYF. In nucleotides, the CDR3 is TGTGCCAGCAGCCCCCTAGCTGGAAACACCATATATTTT.